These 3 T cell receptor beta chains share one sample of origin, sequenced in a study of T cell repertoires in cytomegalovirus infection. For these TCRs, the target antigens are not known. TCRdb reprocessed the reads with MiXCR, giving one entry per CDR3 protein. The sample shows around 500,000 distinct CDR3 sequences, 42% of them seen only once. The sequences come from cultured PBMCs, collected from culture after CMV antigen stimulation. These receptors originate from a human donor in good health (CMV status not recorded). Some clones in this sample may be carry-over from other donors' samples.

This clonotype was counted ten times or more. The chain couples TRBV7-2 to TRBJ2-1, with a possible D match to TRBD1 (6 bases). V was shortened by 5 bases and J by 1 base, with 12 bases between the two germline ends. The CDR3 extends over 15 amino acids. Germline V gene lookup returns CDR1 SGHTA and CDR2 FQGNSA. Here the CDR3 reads CASSLGTQSYNEQFF. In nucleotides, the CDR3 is TGTGCCAGCAGCCTAGGGACACAATCCTACAATGAGCAGTTCTTC.

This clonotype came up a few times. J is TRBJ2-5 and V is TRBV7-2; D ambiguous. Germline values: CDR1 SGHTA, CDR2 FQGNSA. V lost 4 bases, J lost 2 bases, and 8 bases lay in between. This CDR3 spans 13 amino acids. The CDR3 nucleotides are TGTGCCAGCAGCTGGTTGACTCAAGAGACCCAGTACTTC. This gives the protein CASSWLTQETQYF. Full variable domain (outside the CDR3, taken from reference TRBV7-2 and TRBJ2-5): GAGVSQSPSNKVTEKGKDVELRCDPISGHTALYWYRQSLGQGLEFLIYFQGNSAPDKSGLPSDRFSAERTGGSVSTLTIQRTQQEDSAVYLCASSWLTQETQYFGPGTRLLVL.

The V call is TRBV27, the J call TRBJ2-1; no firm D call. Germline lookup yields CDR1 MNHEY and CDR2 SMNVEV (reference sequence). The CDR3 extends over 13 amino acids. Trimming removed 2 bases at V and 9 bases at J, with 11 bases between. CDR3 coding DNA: TGTGCCAGCAGTTTAGGCAGCCTCGCTGAGCAGTTCTTC. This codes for CASSLGSLAEQFF.